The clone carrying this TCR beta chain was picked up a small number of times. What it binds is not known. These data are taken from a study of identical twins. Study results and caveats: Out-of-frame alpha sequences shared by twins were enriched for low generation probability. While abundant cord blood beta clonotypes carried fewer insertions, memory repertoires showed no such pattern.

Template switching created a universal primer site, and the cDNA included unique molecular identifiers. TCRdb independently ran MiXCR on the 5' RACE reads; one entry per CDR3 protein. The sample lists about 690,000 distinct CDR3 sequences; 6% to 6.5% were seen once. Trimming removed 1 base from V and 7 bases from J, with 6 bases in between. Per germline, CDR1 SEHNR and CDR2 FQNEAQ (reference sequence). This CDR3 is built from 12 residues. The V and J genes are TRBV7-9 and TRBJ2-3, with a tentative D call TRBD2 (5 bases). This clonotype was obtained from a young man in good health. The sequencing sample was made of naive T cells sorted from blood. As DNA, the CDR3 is TGTGCCAGCAGCTTAGGGGAGTATACGCAGTATTTT. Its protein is CASSLGEYTQYF.